Listed below are T cell receptor beta chains from one sample, sequenced in a study of blood T cell repertoires in COVID-19. Using immunoSEQ multiplex PCR, the repertoire was profiled, and TCRdb retains in-frame clones only, with some absent. The profile shows approximately 250,000 clones, around 90% of them singletons. Input material: PBMCs or T cells enriched from blood (not recorded which). The receptor source for this set is a man in his forties who had been exposed to COVID-19. Each CDR3 is given with its conserved first and last residue.

CDR3 length: 15; V gene: TRBV7-9; J gene: TRBJ2-1; CDR3 protein: CASSVAGQGYNEQFF
CDR3 length: 16; V gene: TRBV3-1/TRBV3-2; J gene: TRBJ2-1; CDR3 protein: CASSQQRQGRGNEQFF
CDR3 length: 17; V gene: TRBV6-1; J gene: TRBJ2-1; CDR3 protein: CASSEDAGALLDDEQFF
CDR3 length: 14; V gene: TRBV7-9; J gene: TRBJ2-5; CDR3 protein: CASSLSVSRETQYF
CDR3 length: 13; V gene: TRBV27; J gene: TRBJ1-5; CDR3 protein: CASSYQGNQPQHF
CDR3 length: 13; V gene: TRBV12-3/TRBV12-4; J gene: TRBJ2-7; CDR3 protein: CASSLERRLAPDF
CDR3 length: 14; V gene: TRBV6-5; J gene: TRBJ1-2; CDR3 protein: CASRRQGARYGYTF
CDR3 length: 13; V gene: TRBV19; J gene: TRBJ2-5; CDR3 protein: CASSPMVRETQYF
CDR3 length: 16; V gene: TRBV2; J gene: TRBJ2-1; CDR3 protein: CASGPGLAGVNNEQFF
CDR3 length: 17; V gene: TRBV27; J gene: TRBJ1-5; CDR3 protein: CASSLTHPGGVGQPQHF
CDR3 length: 15; V gene: TRBV6-2/TRBV6-3; J gene: TRBJ2-6; CDR3 protein: CASSWDRAGANVLTF
CDR3 length: 16; V gene: TRBV10-3; J gene: TRBJ1-2; CDR3 protein: CAISESRIGANYGYTF
CDR3 length: 15; V gene: TRBV5-1; J gene: TRBJ1-1; CDR3 protein: CASSSPGQGETEAFF
CDR3 length: 14; V gene: TRBV6-5; J gene: TRBJ1-1; CDR3 protein: CASSIGTGTTEAFF
CDR3 length: 15; V gene: TRBV3-1/TRBV3-2; J gene: TRBJ1-2; CDR3 protein: CASSLVRDLRLGYTF
CDR3 length: 14; V gene: TRBV11-2; J gene: TRBJ2-7; CDR3 protein: CASSLGVEVLEQYF
CDR3 length: 15; V gene: TRBV19; J gene: TRBJ2-7; CDR3 protein: CASSLDRGGLCEQYF
CDR3 length: 16; V gene: TRBV28; J gene: TRBJ2-2; CDR3 protein: CASAVGLAAGGGELFF
CDR3 length: 16; V gene: TRBV18; J gene: TRBJ1-4; CDR3 protein: CASSPSLRDSNEKLFF
CDR3 length: 14; V gene: TRBV15; J gene: TRBJ2-7; CDR3 protein: CATSRLGVSYEQYF
CDR3 length: 15; V gene: TRBV19; J gene: TRBJ2-1; CDR3 protein: CASSLGTGVFNEQFF
CDR3 length: 16; V gene: TRBV19; J gene: TRBJ1-5; CDR3 protein: CASRAGKEIGNQPQHF
CDR3 length: 13; V gene: TRBV6-5; J gene: TRBJ2-1; CDR3 protein: CASSTDSSMEQFF
CDR3 length: 12; V gene: TRBV6-2/TRBV6-3; J gene: TRBJ1-1; CDR3 protein: CASSSTGGGAFF
CDR3 length: 15; V gene: TRBV14; J gene: TRBJ2-7; CDR3 protein: CASSHRTGVSYEQYF
CDR3 length: 15; V gene: TRBV5-1; J gene: TRBJ2-5; CDR3 protein: CASSLTSGSKETQYF
CDR3 length: 13; V gene: TRBV28; J gene: TRBJ2-3; CDR3 protein: CASSLTITDTQYF
CDR3 length: 16; V gene: TRBV30; J gene: TRBJ1-3; CDR3 protein: CACRLKSGTGRNTIYF
CDR3 length: 14; V gene: TRBV19; J gene: TRBJ1-2; CDR3 protein: CASTPGQPLYGYTF
CDR3 length: 18; V gene: TRBV19; J gene: TRBJ1-5; CDR3 protein: CASKDRGRIAGSNQPQHF
CDR3 length: 15; V gene: TRBV5-1; J gene: TRBJ2-7; CDR3 protein: CASSFVSGSIYEQYF
CDR3 length: 15; V gene: TRBV4-1; J gene: TRBJ2-3; CDR3 protein: CASSQDRTSGDTQYF
CDR3 length: 15; V gene: TRBV5-1; J gene: TRBJ1-4; CDR3 protein: CASSLSGTPDEKLFF
CDR3 length: 13; V gene: TRBV25-1; J gene: TRBJ1-2; CDR3 protein: CASSEGRNYGYTF
CDR3 length: 14; V gene: TRBV27; J gene: TRBJ2-1; CDR3 protein: CASSWGQGYNEQFF
CDR3 length: 15; V gene: TRBV9; J gene: TRBJ2-7; CDR3 protein: CASSRQVGLADEQYF
CDR3 length: 13; V gene: TRBV6-5; J gene: TRBJ2-3; CDR3 protein: CASRPSGPDTQYF
CDR3 length: 12; V gene: TRBV29-1; J gene: TRBJ1-1; CDR3 protein: CSVAHKNTEAFF
CDR3 length: 11; V gene: TRBV29-1; J gene: TRBJ1-1; CDR3 protein: CSVVQVKEAFF
CDR3 length: 15; V gene: TRBV11-3; J gene: TRBJ2-1; CDR3 protein: CASSLASSGSYEQFF
CDR3 length: 14; V gene: TRBV6-2/TRBV6-3; J gene: TRBJ2-2; CDR3 protein: CASSTELRTGELFF
CDR3 length: 18; V gene: TRBV4-2; J gene: TRBJ1-5; CDR3 protein: CASSQDQPGWGVAQPQHF